The T cell receptor (beta chain) under discussion was sequenced for a study of identical twins. This clonotype was picked up many times. The antigen is unknown. The junction differs from germline at one of its ends, possibly a read error. Regarding the study as a whole: Compared with unrelated sharing, twin-shared out-of-frame alpha sequences had more low-probability sequences. Models predicted less out-of-frame TCR alpha sharing in monozygotic twins than was found. Fewer insertions characterized abundant cord blood beta clonotypes, whereas memory repertoires showed none. Twins' excess sharing was less marked for out-of-frame beta sequences.

TCRdb processed the 5' RACE reads anew with MiXCR; each CDR3 protein has one entry. This sample carries roughly 630,000 distinct CDR3 sequences, about 7% of them seen once, and the ten largest clones take roughly 1.5%. The CDR3 length is 17 residues. From germline, CDR1 is DFQATT and CDR2 SNEGSKA (reference sequence). These data were likewise used in another study, on yellow fever vaccine responses in identical twins.

The sequencing input was PBMCs. This TCR came from a woman aged 18 to 35 in good health. The chain has TRBV20-1 and TRBJ1-1; D gene unclear. The DNA of the CDR3 is TGCAGTGCTAGCCCGGCCAGGCAAGAATACTGGAACGCTGAAGCTTTCTTT. Translated: CSASPARQEYWNAEAFF.